This entry lists 2 T cell receptor beta chains sequenced from one sample in a study of blood T cell repertoires in COVID-19. Here immunoSEQ multiplex PCR was the method, and the copy in TCRdb shows in-frame clones only, minus some. The table lists roughly 250,000 clones, around 89% of them singletons. The material sequenced was peripheral blood. The receptors shown here come from a man aged 25 to 40 with acute or convalescent COVID-19.

The V and J genes are TRBV9 and TRBJ2-3; TRBD1 is a possible D gene (5 bases). This CDR3 comprises 15 residues. V was clipped by 0 bases and J by 3 bases, with 11 bases between them. CDR1 and CDR2 (germline): SGDLS, YYNGEE. In DNA, the CDR3 is TGTGCCAGCAGCGTAGCCGTCAGGGTGACAGATACGCAGTATTTT. Translated, it gives CASSVAVRVTDTQYF.

V usage is TRBV2 and J usage is TRBJ1-5; 9 bases align to TRBD1. The CDR3 contains 15 residues. V shed 5 bases and J 1 base; nucleotides not matched to a gene: 3. Germline V gives CDR1 SNHLY, CDR2 FYNNEI. The CDR3 region has the DNA TGTGCCAGCAGTCGGGGACAGGGAAGCAATCAGCCCCAGCATTTT. Its translation: CASSRGQGSNQPQHF.